Presented here are 30 T cell receptor beta chains from one specimen sequenced in a study of T cell repertoires in cytomegalovirus infection. MiXCR, run by TCRdb on the reads, gives a single entry per CDR3 protein. The table lists 510,000 or so distinct CDR3 sequences, around 27% of them singletons. The sequenced sample was PBMCs. The origin of the receptors is a human donor in good health (CMV status not recorded). Some clones in this sample may be carry-over from other donors' samples.

This clonotype has a handful of counts. V is TRBV12-3 or TRBV12-4 and J is TRBJ1-1; D gene ambiguous. There are 13 residues in the CDR3. Trimming left V 5 bases short and J 4 bases short, with 11 bases between. The CDR3 protein is CASSPRASTEAFF. In DNA, the CDR3 is TGTGCCAGCAGTCCGCGGGCTTCCACTGAAGCTTTCTTT.

In its sample, this clonotype was seen many times. V and J are TRBV7-2 and TRBJ2-7, with D tentatively TRBD2 (5 bases). V shed 1 base and J shed 4 bases, with 11 bases lying between them. The CDR3 runs 14 residues. The V gene's germline CDR1 is SGHTA and CDR2 FQGNSA. CDR3 sequence: CASSLGRDQYEQYV. The CDR3 DNA reads as TGTGCCAGCAGCTTAGGTCGGGATCAATACGAGCAGTACGTC.

The chain couples TRBV19 to TRBJ2-1, with a possible D match to TRBD2 (5 bases). CDR1 and CDR2 (germline): LNHDA, SQIVND (reference sequence). CDR3 length equals 14 residues. Trimming stripped 9 bases from V and 5 bases from J, with 17 bases between. Here the CDR3 reads CASSPGNPNNEQFF. Written as DNA, the CDR3 is TGTGCCAGCAGCCCCGGGAACCCAAACAATGAGCAGTTCTTC.

This chain connects TRBV19 to TRBJ1-2, with D uncertain. V lost 5 bases and J lost 6, with 4 bases in between. This CDR3 comprises 10 residues. Germline V gene data show CDR1 as LNHDA and CDR2 as SQIVND (reference sequence). The CDR3 nucleotides are TGTGCCAGTAGTGAAGATGGCTACACCTTC. Its protein product is CASSEDGYTF. The full variable domain, its missing parts supplied by reference TRBV19 and TRBJ1-2, is DGGITQSPKYLFRKEGQNVTLSCEQNLNHDAMYWYRQDPGQGLRLIYYSQIVNDFQKGDIAEGYSVSREKKESFPLTVTSAQKNPTAFYLCASSEDGYTFGSGTRLTVV.

The chain is built from TRBV28 and TRBJ2-1; D is unclear. Trimming pared 7 bases from V and 0 bases from J, leaving 19 bases between. Per the germline V gene, CDR1 is MDHEN and CDR2 is SYDVKM. The CDR3 covers 17 residues. The CDR3 sequence: CASTLLTGHSSYNEQFF. The CDR3 nucleotides read TGTGCCAGCACCCTGCTGACCGGGCATAGCTCCTACAATGAGCAGTTCTTC.

This clonotype appeared a few times. The V gene is TRBV29-1, the J gene TRBJ2-1; 11 nucleotides match TRBD2. The V gene's germline CDR1 is SQVTM and CDR2 ANQGSEA. The CDR3 runs to 14 residues. Germline trimming cut 8 bases from V and 8 bases from J; bases unmatched to any gene: 11. CDR3 protein: CSHPTSGSHDEQFF. In nucleotides, the CDR3 is TGCAGCCACCCCACTAGCGGGAGTCACGATGAGCAGTTCTTC.

In this sample, this clonotype turned up many times. The chain links TRBV7-2 to TRBJ2-1, with D perhaps assigned TRBD1 or TRBD2 (6 bases each). The CDR3 has 16 residues. CDR1 SGHTA and CDR2 FQGNSA come from the germline V gene. V lost 3 bases and J lost 2, with 14 bases in between. CDR3 sequence (DNA): TGTGCCAGCAGCTTGGACGGAAGGGGGGCCTACAATGAGCAGTTCTTC. This encodes CASSLDGRGAYNEQFF.

This clonotype was picked up many times. This chain uses TRBV7-2 with TRBJ2-7; D remains ambiguous. CDR1 is SGHTA and CDR2 is FQGNSA in the germline V gene. V was pared by 6 bases and J by 6 bases, with 15 bases between. The CDR3 is 13 amino acids. CDR3 DNA: TGTGCCAGCAGTTCGATAGGCTTCGGCGAGCAGTACGTC. Encoded protein: CASSSIGFGEQYV.

The chain links TRBV19 to TRBJ2-4, with a weak D call TRBD1 (6 bases). The CDR3 consists of 14 residues. V lost 7 bases, J lost 1 base, and 11 bases lay in between. Germline V lookup: CDR1 LNHDA, CDR2 SQIVND (reference sequence). CDR3 DNA: TGTGCCAGTAAAACCCAGGGGGCCAAAAACATTCAGTACTTC. It yields the protein CASKTQGAKNIQYF.

The chain carries TRBV5-1 and TRBJ2-1; D is perhaps TRBD1 (5 bases). Germline CDR1 SGHRS, CDR2 YFSETQ. The CDR3 has 15 amino acids. Between the trimmed V and J ends, which lost 0 bases and 7 bases, there was a span of 14 bases. This CDR3 reads CASSLEGQLENEQFF. The CDR3 DNA sequence: TGCGCCAGCAGCTTGGAGGGGCAGCTGGAAAATGAGCAGTTCTTC.

The chain links TRBV12-3 or TRBV12-4 to TRBJ1-1, with D possibly being TRBD1 (5 bases). V lost 2 bases to trimming and J lost 2 bases, with 15 bases between them. CDR3 length: 16 amino acids. The CDR3 nucleotides are TGTGCCAGCAGTTTATTGGTTGGGGGTACCAACACTGAAGCTTTCTTT. It is translated as CASSLLVGGTNTEAFF.

In this sample, this clonotype turned up many times. This rearrangement joins TRBV7-6 to TRBJ2-6; D unresolved. V dropped 6 bases and J dropped 4 bases, with 25 bases sitting between them. Germline CDR1 is SGHVS and CDR2 is FNYEAQ. The CDR3 is 19 amino acids. The CDR3 protein is CASSLSALGSQSGANVLTF. DNA for the CDR3: TGTGCCAGCAGTCTTTCGGCCTTGGGGTCTCAATCCGGGGCCAACGTCCTGACTTTC.

This clonotype was recorded many times. This sequence joins TRBV7-2 and TRBJ1-1; D is unclear. The CDR3 extends over 15 amino acids. The germline V gene has CDR1 SGHTA and CDR2 FQGNSA. V gave up 2 bases and J gave up 7 bases, with 17 bases separating them. CDR3 region: CASSLFPVTVSEAFF. The CDR3 bases are TGTGCCAGCAGCTTATTCCCGGTAACAGTCAGTGAAGCTTTCTTT.

This clonotype was seen ten or more times. The CDR3, as DNA: TGTGCCAGCAGCTTAGGGACAGGGGGCCGATACGAGCAGTACTTC. This translates into CASSLGTGGRYEQYF. The chain uses TRBV7-6 and TRBJ2-7; 11 nucleotides match TRBD1. With 1 base clipped from V and 4 bases from J, the junction kept 3 bases outside the gene matches. The CDR3 contains 15 residues. Germline V gene sequence: CDR1 SGHVS, CDR2 FNYEAQ. The entire variable domain, with the rest obtained from reference TRBV7-6 and TRBJ2-7, is as follows: GAGVSQSPRYKVTKRGQDVALRCDPISGHVSLYWYRQALGQGPEFLTYFNYEAQQDKSGLPNDRFSAERPEGSISTLTIQRTEQRDSAMYRCASSLGTGGRYEQYFGPGTRLTVT.

The chain employs TRBV6-1 and TRBJ1-3, with D possibly being TRBD1 (6 bases). The germline CDR1 and CDR2 sequences are MNHNS and SASEGT. The CDR3 consists of 13 residues. V was trimmed by 8 bases and J by 2 bases, leaving 10 bases between them. CDR3: CASAGAPGNTIYF. Written as DNA, the CDR3 is TGTGCCAGCGCGGGGGCCCCTGGAAACACCATATATTTT.

CDR3 in DNA: TGTGCCAGCAGCTTAGGTGGTCTAGCGGGTGGAAGGGGCGAGTTCTTC. Protein: CASSLGGLAGGRGEFF. This chain connects TRBV7-2 to TRBJ2-1, with 8 bases aligning to TRBD2. The CDR3 has 16 residues. V lost 1 base and J lost 14; bases outside the gene matches: 16. CDR1 and CDR2 from the germline V gene are SGHTA and FQGNSA.

This clonotype was counted a few times. This chain connects TRBV7-9 to TRBJ2-1, with TRBD2 matching 8 bases. Germline CDR1 and CDR2: SEHNR and FQNEAQ (reference sequence). V lost 8 bases and J lost 7; bases outside the gene matches: 10. CDR3 length: 14 amino acids. CDR3 sequence reads: CASDGGGGPNEQFF. As DNA, the CDR3 is TGTGCCAGCGACGGGGGGGGCGGGCCTAATGAGCAGTTCTTC.

The chain is built from TRBV4-1 and TRBJ2-5; D is undetermined. This CDR3 comprises 14 residues. The V gene's germline CDR1 is MGHRA and CDR2 YSYEKL. Deletions cut 4 bases from V and 5 bases from J, with 14 bases between. The DNA of the CDR3 is TGCGCCAGCAGCCCTGCCGAGCCCGGGGAGACCCAGTACTTC. It yields the protein CASSPAEPGETQYF.

This clonotype was counted at least ten times. This sequence joins TRBV7-2 and TRBJ2-2; no reliable D call. Trimming left V 5 bases short and J 6 bases short, with 16 bases between. This CDR3 has 15 residues. Germline loops: CDR1 SGHTA, CDR2 FQGNSA. Here the CDR3 reads CASSPSPTLAGELFF. The CDR3 DNA is TGTGCCAGCAGCCCAAGCCCCACCCTAGCCGGGGAGCTGTTTTTT.

The chain has TRBV27 and TRBJ2-1; TRBD2 matches at 7 bases. This CDR3 contains 17 residues. The germline CDR1 and CDR2 sequences are MNHEY and SMNVEV (reference sequence). Trimming at V came to 2 bases and at J to 6 bases, leaving 13 bases not matched to a gene. CDR3 coding DNA: TGTGCCAGCAGTTTACGGTTCGGGGGGACCACCCCCAATGAGCAGTTCTTC. This sequence encodes CASSLRFGGTTPNEQFF.

This clonotype was counted at least ten times. The chain employs TRBV7-8 and TRBJ1-1; possibly TRBD1 for D (6 bases). Trimming pared 5 bases from V and 8 bases from J, leaving 15 bases between. CDR1 and CDR2 from the germline V gene are SGHVS and FQNEAQ. This CDR3 has 13 residues. CDR3 sequence: CASSPRDKREAFF. CDR3 coding DNA: TGTGCCAGCAGCCCCCGGGACAAGAGAGAAGCTTTCTTT.

The CDR3 sequence is CASSPPWTPMDTF. CDR3 sequence (DNA): TGTGCCAGCAGTCCACCGTGGACCCCAATGGACACCTTC. The V and J genes are TRBV7-9 and TRBJ1-2; D call uncertain. Germline CDR1 is SEHNR and CDR2 is FQNEAQ (reference sequence). V was shortened by 6 bases and J by 12 bases, with 20 bases between the two germline ends. The CDR3 runs 13 residues.

The V and J genes are TRBV6-2 or TRBV6-3 and TRBJ1-5, with 9 nucleotides matching TRBD1. Trimming at V came to 10 bases and at J to 6 bases, leaving 7 bases not matched to a gene. This CDR3 is built from 13 residues. Per germline, CDR1 MNHEY and CDR2 SVGEGT. The DNA for the CDR3 is TGTGCCACCCGACAGGGGGTAAGTCAGCCCCAGCATTTT. This gives the protein CATRQGVSQPQHF.

The chain employs TRBV12-3 or TRBV12-4 and TRBJ1-2, with D possibly being TRBD1 (5 bases). Trimming cost V 6 bases and J 5 bases, with 22 bases left between them. The CDR3 runs 16 residues. CDR3 DNA: TGTGCCAGCAGAGGTATCGACAGTGGGCTAGGGTATGGCTACACCTTC. Translating it yields CASRGIDSGLGYGYTF.

V is TRBV25-1 and J is TRBJ1-1; 9 positions match TRBD1. Germline assignment: CDR1 MGHDK and CDR2 SYGVNS. Trimming removed 7 bases from V and 1 base from J; junction bases left unmatched: 7. The CDR3 runs to 15 residues. In DNA, the CDR3 is TGTGCCAGCACGTGGACAGGGGATAAGAACACTGAAGCTTTCTTT. This sequence encodes CASTWTGDKNTEAFF.

This clonotype was observed at least ten times. The rearrangement links TRBV20-1 to TRBJ1-5; no clear D gene. Germline-derived CDR1 and CDR2 are DFQATT and SNEGSKA (reference sequence). The CDR3 is made up of 14 amino acids. The V and J ends lost 5 bases and 5 bases respectively, with 16 bases between them. The CDR3 sequence is CSAGIGQEYQPQHF. The CDR3 DNA reads TGCAGTGCTGGAATAGGGCAAGAGTATCAGCCCCAGCATTTT.

The chain has TRBV10-3 and TRBJ1-2; D not resolved. V dropped 0 bases and J dropped 8 bases, with 10 bases sitting between them. This CDR3 has 13 amino acids. Germline CDR1 is ENHRY and CDR2 is SYGVKD. The CDR3, as DNA: TGTGCCATCAGTGAGTCGGGGTGGCGCGGCTACACCTTC. Residues: CAISESGWRGYTF.

The rearrangement links TRBV12-3 or TRBV12-4 to TRBJ2-1; 7 bases match TRBD2. The CDR3 covers 15 residues. J lost 5 bases, V lost 5 bases, and 9 bases had no gene match. CDR3 in amino acids: CASSPLGTTNNEQFF. The DNA for the CDR3 is TGTGCCAGCAGTCCCTTGGGGACTACCAACAATGAGCAGTTCTTC.

The chain employs TRBV7-9 and TRBJ2-7, with a possible D match to TRBD2 (5 bases). Trimming took off 6 bases at V and 5 bases at J, with 14 bases between the two ends. From germline, CDR1 is SEHNR and CDR2 FQNEAQ (reference sequence). The CDR3 is 13 amino acids. The CDR3 sequence: CASSGGVMDEQYF. The CDR3 DNA is TGTGCCAGCAGTGGAGGCGTAATGGACGAGCAGTACTTC. The full variable domain, completed using reference TRBV7-9 and TRBJ2-7, is DTGVSQNPRHKITKRGQNVTFRCDPISEHNRLYWYRQTLGQGPEFLTYFQNEAQLEKSRLLSDRFSAERPKGSFSTLEIQRTEQGDSAMYLCASSGGVMDEQYFGPGTRLTVT.

CDR3 DNA: TGTGCCAGCAGTTACGCTACCGAGAGCTCACCCCTCCACTTT. Amino acid sequence: CASSYATESSPLHF. The chain combines TRBV6-5 with TRBJ1-6; D gene uncertain. The V end lost 2 bases, the J end lost 10 bases, and 12 bases lay between the germline ends. Looked up from germline, CDR1 is MNHEY and CDR2 is SVGAGI. This CDR3 spans 14 amino acids.